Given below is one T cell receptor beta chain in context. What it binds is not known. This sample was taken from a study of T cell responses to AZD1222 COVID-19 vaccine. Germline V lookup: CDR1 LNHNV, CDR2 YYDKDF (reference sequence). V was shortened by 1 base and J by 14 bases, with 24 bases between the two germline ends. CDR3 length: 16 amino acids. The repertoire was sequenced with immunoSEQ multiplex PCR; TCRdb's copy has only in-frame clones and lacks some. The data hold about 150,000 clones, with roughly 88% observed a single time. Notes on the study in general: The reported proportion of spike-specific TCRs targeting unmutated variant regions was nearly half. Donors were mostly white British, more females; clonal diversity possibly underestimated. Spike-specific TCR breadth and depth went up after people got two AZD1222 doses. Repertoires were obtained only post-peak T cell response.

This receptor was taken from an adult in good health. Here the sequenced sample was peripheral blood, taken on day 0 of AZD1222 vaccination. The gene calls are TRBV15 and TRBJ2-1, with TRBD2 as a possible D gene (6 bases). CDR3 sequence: CATSRAGSGGRAGEFF. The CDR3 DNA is TGTGCCACCAGCAGAGCCGGTAGCGGAGGTCGGGCCGGGGAGTTCTTC.